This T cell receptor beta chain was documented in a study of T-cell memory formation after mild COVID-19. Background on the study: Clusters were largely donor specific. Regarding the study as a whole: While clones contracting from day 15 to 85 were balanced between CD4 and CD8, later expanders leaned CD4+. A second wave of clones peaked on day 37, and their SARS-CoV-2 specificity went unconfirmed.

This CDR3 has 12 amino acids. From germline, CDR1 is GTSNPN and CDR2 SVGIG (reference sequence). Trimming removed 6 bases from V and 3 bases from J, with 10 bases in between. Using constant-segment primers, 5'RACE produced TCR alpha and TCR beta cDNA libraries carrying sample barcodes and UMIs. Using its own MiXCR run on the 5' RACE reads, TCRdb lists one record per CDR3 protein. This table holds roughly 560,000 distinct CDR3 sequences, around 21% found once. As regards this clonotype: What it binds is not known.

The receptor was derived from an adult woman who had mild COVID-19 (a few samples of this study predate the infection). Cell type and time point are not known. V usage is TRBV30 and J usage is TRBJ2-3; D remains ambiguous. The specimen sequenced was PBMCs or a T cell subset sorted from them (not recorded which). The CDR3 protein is CACAIQTDTQYF. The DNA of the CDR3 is TGTGCCTGTGCGATTCAGACAGATACGCAGTATTTT.